This TCR beta chain is from a study of cytomegalovirus exposure and HLA in healthy donors. Overall study results and limits: Confirmation in vitro established that a few CMV-associated chains were specific for CMV antigens. V segments that were indistinguishable, TRBV6-2 and TRBV6-3 among them, were omitted from analysis. In an earlier analysis, productive rearrangement rates for most beta V segments clustered near 87% or 30%.

Primers: 60 Vbeta forward and 13 Jbeta reverse. The assay was immunoSEQ multiplex PCR, and TCRdb's table has in-frame clones only and misses some. Of about 150,000 clones in the sample, less than 90% were seen once. In regard to this clone: Its specificity is unknown.

The CDR3 extends over 14 amino acids. V was clipped by 4 bases and J by 8 bases, with 15 bases between them. CDR1 and CDR2 from the germline V gene are SGDLS and YYNGEE. This receptor was taken from a boy younger than 10 in good health and CMV-seronegative. The V call is TRBV9, the J call TRBJ2-2; D is perhaps TRBD1 (5 bases). Sequenced material: PBMCs. As DNA, the CDR3 is TGTGCCAGCAGCATGCAGGGCCAAAGAGGGGAGCTGTTTTTT. Translation: CASSMQGQRGELFF.